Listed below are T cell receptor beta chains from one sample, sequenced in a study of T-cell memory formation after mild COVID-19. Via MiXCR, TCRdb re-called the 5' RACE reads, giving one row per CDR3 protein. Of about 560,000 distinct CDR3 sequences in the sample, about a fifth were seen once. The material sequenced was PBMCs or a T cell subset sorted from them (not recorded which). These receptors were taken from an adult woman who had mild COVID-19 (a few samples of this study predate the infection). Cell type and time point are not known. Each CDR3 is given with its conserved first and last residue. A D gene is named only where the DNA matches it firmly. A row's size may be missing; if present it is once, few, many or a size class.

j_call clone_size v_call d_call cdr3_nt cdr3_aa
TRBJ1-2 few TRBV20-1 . TGCAGTGCTAGCGGAGGTGGCCTGCGGGGCTACACCTTC CSASGGGLRGYTF
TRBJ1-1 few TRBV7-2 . TGTGCCAGCAGCTCCTTCGGGGGGAACACTGAAGCTTTCTTT CASSSFGGNTEAFF
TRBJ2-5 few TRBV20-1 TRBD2 TGCAGTGCTAGAGGAGCGGGAGAGAAGACCCAGTACTTC CSARGAGEKTQYF
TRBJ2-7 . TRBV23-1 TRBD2 TGCGCCAGCACGGGGGGGCAGGGCGAGCAGTACTTC CASTGGQGEQYF
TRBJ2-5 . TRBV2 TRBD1 TGTGCCAGCAATCGGGACAGACAAGAGACCCAGTACTTC CASNRDRQETQYF
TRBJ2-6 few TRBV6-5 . TGTGCCAGCAGTTACTCCGGCATTACCTCTGGGGCCAACGTCCTGACTTTC CASSYSGITSGANVLTF
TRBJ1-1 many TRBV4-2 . TGTGCCAGCAGCCCCCTTCGTCGAAGCGGTATGAACACTGAAGCTTTCTTT CASSPLRRSGMNTEAFF
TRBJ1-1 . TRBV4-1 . TGCGCCAGCAGCCCCCGTCGCGGGGGCTTGAACACTGAAGCTTTCTTT CASSPRRGGLNTEAFF
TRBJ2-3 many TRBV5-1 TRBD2 TGCGCCAGCAGCCCACGGACTAGCGGGACCACAGATACGCAGTATTTT CASSPRTSGTTDTQYF
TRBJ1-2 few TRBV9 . TGTGCCAGCAGCGTAGAAGACAGGAGTCATGGCTACACCTTC CASSVEDRSHGYTF
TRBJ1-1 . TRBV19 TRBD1 TGTGCCAGTAGTATTCCCGCGACAGGGATCATGAACACTGAAGCTTTCTTT CASSIPATGIMNTEAFF
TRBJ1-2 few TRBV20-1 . TGCAGTGCCAACGAGGGGTTTGGCTACACCTTC CSANEGFGYTF
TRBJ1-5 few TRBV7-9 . TGTGCCAGCAGCTCTAATGGATATCAGCCCCAGCATTTT CASSSNGYQPQHF
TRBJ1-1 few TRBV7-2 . TGTGCCAGCAGCTTAGCGAGAGGGGCGAATGAAGCTTTCTTT CASSLARGANEAFF
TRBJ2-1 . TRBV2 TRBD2 TGTGCCAGTGGGAGGGGCGGGAGCTCCTACAATGAGCAGTTCTTC CASGRGGSSYNEQFF
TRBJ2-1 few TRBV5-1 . TGCGCCAGCAGCACCGAGGACAGCAGCTCCTACAATGAGCAGTTCTTC CASSTEDSSSYNEQFF
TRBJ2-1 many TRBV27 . TGTGCCAGCAGTTTACTTGAACAGGGTAATGAGCAGTTCTTC CASSLLEQGNEQFF
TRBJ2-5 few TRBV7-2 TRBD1 TGTGCCAGCAGCTTATATAGGGGGCCCTGGGAGACCCAGTACTTC CASSLYRGPWETQYF
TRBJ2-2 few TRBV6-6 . TGTGCCAGCATTCGGGGGGCCACGGACACCGGGGAGCTGTTTTTT CASIRGATDTGELFF
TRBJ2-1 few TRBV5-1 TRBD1 TGCGCCAGCAGCCCTGGACAGGGCCATCTCGATGAGCAGTTCTTC CASSPGQGHLDEQFF
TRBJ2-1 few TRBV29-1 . TGCAGCGTTGAACCGACTATCCTCTCCTACAATGAGCAGTTCTTC CSVEPTILSYNEQFF
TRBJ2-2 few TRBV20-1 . TGCAGTGCTAGAGACTCCGGAGTAGCGGAGTACACCGGGGAGCTGTTTTTT CSARDSGVAEYTGELFF
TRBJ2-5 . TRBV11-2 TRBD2 TGTGCCAGCAGCTTCACTAGCGGGGGGGCCGGCGAGACCCAGTACTTC CASSFTSGGAGETQYF
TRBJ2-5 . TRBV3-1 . TGTGCCAGCAGCCAAGGTCGGCTAACCCTCCAAGAGACCCAGTACTTC CASSQGRLTLQETQYF
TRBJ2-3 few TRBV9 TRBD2 TGTGCCAGCAGCGTAGGTGTTATAGCGGGAAGCACAGATACGCAGTATTTT CASSVGVIAGSTDTQYF
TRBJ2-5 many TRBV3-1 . TGCGCCAGCAGCCAAGTTAACCAAGAGACCCAGTACTTC CASSQVNQETQYF
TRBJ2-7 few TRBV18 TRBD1 TGTGCCAGCTCACCAGGGACAGGGGGCCAAGAGCAGTACTTC CASSPGTGGQEQYF
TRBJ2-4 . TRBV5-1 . TGCGCCAGCAGCCCACGTGAATCGAGGGGCCTAGCCAAAAACATTCAGTACTTC CASSPRESRGLAKNIQYF
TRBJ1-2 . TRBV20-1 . TGCAGTGCTACCCCACACGGGCCGGGCCATGGCTACACCTTC CSATPHGPGHGYTF
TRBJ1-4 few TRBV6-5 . TGTGCCAGCAGTTACGTCGGGGCCCCGCCGAATGAAAAACTGTTTTTT CASSYVGAPPNEKLFF
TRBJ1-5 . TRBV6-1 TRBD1 TGTGCCAGCAGTGAACCAGGGGGGCCCCAGCATTTT CASSEPGGPQHF
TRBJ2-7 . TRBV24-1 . TGTGCCACCAGCGCGGCAGGGACCCCGAGCGAGCAGTACTTC CATSAAGTPSEQYF
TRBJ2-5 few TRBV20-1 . TGCAGTCCCCGGCAGGGAATGGAGACCCAGTACTTC CSPRQGMETQYF
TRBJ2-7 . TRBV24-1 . TGTGCCACCAGTGATTTGCGGCAGGGCAGCGAGCAGTACTTC CATSDLRQGSEQYF
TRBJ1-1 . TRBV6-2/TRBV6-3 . TGTGCCAGCAATCGACATGGGACTGAAGCTTTCTTT CASNRHGTEAFF
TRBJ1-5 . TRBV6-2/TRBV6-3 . TGTGCCAGCAGTTACACCAATCAGCCCCAGCATTTT CASSYTNQPQHF
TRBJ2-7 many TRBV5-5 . TGTGCCAGCAGCTTGCAGTTTCCGGACGGGCTCTACGAGCAGTACTTC CASSLQFPDGLYEQYF
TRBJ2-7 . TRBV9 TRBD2 TGTGCCAGCAGCGCTCGGACTAGCGGCGAGCAGTACTTC CASSARTSGEQYF
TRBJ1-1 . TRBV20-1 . TGCAGTGCTAGCCGATACGATGACGGACAGTTTGAAGCTTTCTTT CSASRYDDGQFEAFF